The 18 T cell receptor beta chains listed next were all sequenced from one sample in a study of radiation and T cells in renal cell carcinoma. The time point was: blood 2 weeks post-SBRT. Treatment: 15 Gy SBRT to primary tumor, nephrectomy 4 weeks later. Measured with immunoSEQ multiplex PCR; TCRdb has only the in-frame clones, and not every one. The sample consists of some 80,000 clones, approximately 86% of them appearing once. The sequences come from blood, collected from a patient whose treatment included radiotherapy and nephrectomy. These receptors all stem from a woman aged 45-60 years with renal cell carcinoma.

The V and J genes are TRBV5-1 and TRBJ2-5, with D maybe TRBD2 (6 bases). CDR3 length: 14 amino acids. V was cut by 3 bases and J by 4 bases, with 13 bases left in between. From germline, CDR1 is SGHRS and CDR2 YFSETQ. The CDR3 coding sequence is TGCGCCAGCAGCTCCCTAGCGACACCAGAGACCCAGTACTTC. Residues: CASSSLATPETQYF.

The chain employs TRBV19 and TRBJ2-3, with 7 bases lining up with TRBD1. CDR3 length equals 15 residues. Germline values: CDR1 LNHDA, CDR2 SQIVND (reference sequence). Trimming took 3 bases from V and 4 from J; bases not matched to a gene: 7. The CDR3 spells CASSIGDRAADTQYF. The CDR3 DNA reads as TGTGCCAGTAGTATTGGCGACAGGGCGGCAGATACGCAGTATTTT.

The chain links TRBV28 to TRBJ1-4; 9 bases line up with TRBD1. After removal of 4 bases from V and 6 bases from J, the junction contained 6 bases not matched to a gene. The CDR3 has 15 residues. The germline V gene encodes CDR1 MDHEN and CDR2 SYDVKM. The CDR3 protein is CASSSRQGEDEKLFF. DNA for the CDR3: TGTGCCAGCAGTTCACGACAGGGGGAGGATGAAAAACTGTTTTTT. The variable domain in full, with the rest retrieved from reference TRBV28 and TRBJ1-4, is DVKVTQSSRYLVKRTGEKVFLECVQDMDHENMFWYRQDPGLGLRLIYFSYDVKMKEKGDIPEGYSVSREKKERFSLILESASTNQTSMYLCASSSRQGEDEKLFFGSGTQLSVL.

J is TRBJ2-3 and V is TRBV6-4; 12 bases agree with TRBD2. J was trimmed by 6 bases and V by 6 bases; bases with no gene match: 4. There are 14 residues in the CDR3. Germline assignment: CDR1 MRHNA and CDR2 SNTAGT. CDR3 region: CASSPSGGADTQYF. As DNA, the CDR3 is TGTGCCAGCAGCCCTAGCGGGGGGGCTGATACGCAGTATTTT.

The rearrangement joins TRBV28 to TRBJ1-4, with D unresolved. Germline CDR1 and CDR2: MDHEN and SYDVKM. V lost 5 bases and J 6 bases, leaving 7 bases between the germline ends. CDR3 length equals 12 residues. The CDR3 DNA follows: TGTGCCAGCAGTACCTCAGATGAAAAACTGTTTTTT. Residues: CASSTSDEKLFF. Full variable domain (missing parts from reference TRBV28 and TRBJ1-4): DVKVTQSSRYLVKRTGEKVFLECVQDMDHENMFWYRQDPGLGLRLIYFSYDVKMKEKGDIPEGYSVSREKKERFSLILESASTNQTSMYLCASSTSDEKLFFGSGTQLSVL.

Only one count was recorded for this clone. J is TRBJ1-5 and V is TRBV4-2; D is unresolved. V dropped 4 bases and J dropped 4 bases, with 2 bases sitting between them. Germline CDR1 is LGHNA and CDR2 is YNFKEQ. There are 11 residues in the CDR3. The CDR3 region has the DNA TGTGCCAGCAGCCCAAATCAGCCCCAGCATTTT. Translation gives CASSPNQPQHF.

The chain recombines TRBV6-1 with TRBJ2-3, with D possibly matching TRBD1 (6 bases). V lost 4 bases to trimming and J lost 5 bases, with 10 bases between them. The length of the CDR3 is 13 residues. Germline V lookup: CDR1 MNHNS, CDR2 SASEGT. CDR3 DNA: TGTGCCAGCAGTGGCCAGGGGTTAGATACGCAGTATTTT. Translation: CASSGQGLDTQYF.

This clone turned up a few times. The rearrangement joins TRBV21-1 to TRBJ1-5; the DNA was not used to check the table's D call, TRBD1. TRBV21-1 is a listed pseudogene. The CDR3 sequence is 13 residues long. The DNA of the CDR3 is TGTGCCAGAAGGGGTACGGCCCATCAGCCCCAGCATTTT. This encodes CARRGTAHQPQHF.

The chain is built from TRBV7-2 and TRBJ2-5; TRBD1 matches at 7 bases. From germline, CDR1 is SGHTA and CDR2 FQGNSA. The CDR3 length is 15 residues. With V trimmed by 5 bases and J by 0 bases, 6 bases remained unmatched. This CDR3 reads CASSGSGTDQETQYF. In DNA form, the CDR3 reads TGTGCCAGCAGCGGATCCGGGACAGACCAAGAGACCCAGTACTTC.

The V call is TRBV19, the J call TRBJ1-3; D gene ambiguous. CDR1 LNHDA and CDR2 SQIVND come from the germline V gene (reference sequence). The CDR3 covers 14 residues. V lost 5 bases to trimming and J lost 0 bases, with 8 bases between them. The CDR3 is CASSARVSGNTIYF. The DNA for the CDR3 is TGTGCCAGTAGTGCGCGCGTCTCTGGAAACACCATATATTTT.

The CDR3 bases are TGTGCCAGCAGCTTCGGGACAGAAAATAGCAATCAGCCCCAGCATTTT. Translating gives CASSFGTENSNQPQHF. The chain recombines TRBV5-4 with TRBJ1-5, with TRBD1 identical over 7 bases. The CDR3 extends over 16 amino acids. The germline gives CDR1 SGHNT, CDR2 YYREEE (reference sequence). With 2 bases clipped from V and 0 bases from J, the junction kept 5 bases outside the gene matches.

The chain links TRBV4-3 to TRBJ1-2; D possibly corresponds to TRBD1 (6 bases). The V and J ends lost 4 bases and 0 bases respectively, with 18 bases between them. The germline gives CDR1 LGHNA, CDR2 YSLEER. This CDR3 region has 17 residues. CDR3 in amino acids: CASSRTVTGTSNYGYTF. The CDR3 region has the DNA TGCGCCAGCAGCCGAACTGTCACAGGGACTTCTAACTATGGCTACACCTTC.

This clone was detected once. The rearrangement joins TRBV18 to TRBJ1-2; 7 bases fit TRBD1. The CDR3 has 13 residues. In germline, CDR1 is KGHSH, CDR2 LQKENI. Losses at the gene ends were 6 bases for V and 6 bases for J; bases not matched to a gene: 7. DNA for the CDR3: TGTGCCAGCTCCCTCGACAGGGAGGATGGCTACACCTTC. It specifies CASSLDREDGYTF. The full variable domain, with the rest looked up from reference TRBV18 and TRBJ1-2, is NAGVMQNPRHLVRRRGQEARLRCSPMKGHSHVYWYRQLPEEGLKFMVYLQKENIIDESGMPKERFSAEFPKEGPSILRIQQVVRGDSAAYFCASSLDREDGYTFGSGTRLTVV.

The CDR3 nucleotides read TGTGCCAGCACCGGGACAGGATGGAACGAGCAGTACTTC. Translation: CASTGTGWNEQYF. The chain recombines TRBV2 with TRBJ2-7, with 8 positions matching TRBD1. Germline CDR1 SNHLY, CDR2 FYNNEI. The CDR3 has 13 amino acids. J lost 5 bases, V lost 7 bases, and 7 bases had no gene match.

The CDR3 DNA sequence: TGTGCCAGCAGCTTATCCCTAGCGCAATCCTACGAGCAGTACTTC. This encodes CASSLSLAQSYEQYF. This sequence joins TRBV7-9 and TRBJ2-5; TRBD2 might be the D (6 bases). The J call is uncertain, as TRBJ2-7 better fits the DNA end. Germline-derived CDR1 and CDR2 are SEHNR and FQNEAQ (reference sequence). This CDR3 contains 15 residues.

The V and J genes are TRBV27 and TRBJ1-1; 7 positions agree with TRBD1. With V trimmed by 8 bases and J by 1 base, 7 bases remained unmatched. The length of the CDR3 is 14 residues. The germline CDR1 and CDR2 sequences are MNHEY and SMNVEV (reference sequence). The CDR3 region is CASRLGTENTEAFF. The CDR3 coding sequence is TGTGCCAGCCGATTGGGGACAGAGAACACTGAAGCTTTCTTT.

The chain joins TRBV11-2 to TRBJ2-7; D is unresolved. This CDR3 spans 14 amino acids. V lost 1 base to trimming and J lost 0 bases, with 7 bases between them. CDR1 is SGHAT, CDR2 FQNNGV, per germline. CDR3 loop: CASSLGTDSYEQYF. The CDR3, as DNA: TGTGCCAGCAGCTTAGGGACCGACTCCTACGAGCAGTACTTC.

The table lists this clone with a few counts. DNA for the CDR3: TGCGCCAGCAGCTTCGTCGGAGGAAGCACTGAAGCTTTCTTT. It yields the protein CASSFVGGSTEAFF. V is TRBV5-1 and J is TRBJ1-1; D is unresolved. V lost 2 bases and J 4 bases, leaving 12 bases between the germline ends. This CDR3 has 14 amino acids. The germline V gene encodes CDR1 SGHRS and CDR2 YFSETQ.